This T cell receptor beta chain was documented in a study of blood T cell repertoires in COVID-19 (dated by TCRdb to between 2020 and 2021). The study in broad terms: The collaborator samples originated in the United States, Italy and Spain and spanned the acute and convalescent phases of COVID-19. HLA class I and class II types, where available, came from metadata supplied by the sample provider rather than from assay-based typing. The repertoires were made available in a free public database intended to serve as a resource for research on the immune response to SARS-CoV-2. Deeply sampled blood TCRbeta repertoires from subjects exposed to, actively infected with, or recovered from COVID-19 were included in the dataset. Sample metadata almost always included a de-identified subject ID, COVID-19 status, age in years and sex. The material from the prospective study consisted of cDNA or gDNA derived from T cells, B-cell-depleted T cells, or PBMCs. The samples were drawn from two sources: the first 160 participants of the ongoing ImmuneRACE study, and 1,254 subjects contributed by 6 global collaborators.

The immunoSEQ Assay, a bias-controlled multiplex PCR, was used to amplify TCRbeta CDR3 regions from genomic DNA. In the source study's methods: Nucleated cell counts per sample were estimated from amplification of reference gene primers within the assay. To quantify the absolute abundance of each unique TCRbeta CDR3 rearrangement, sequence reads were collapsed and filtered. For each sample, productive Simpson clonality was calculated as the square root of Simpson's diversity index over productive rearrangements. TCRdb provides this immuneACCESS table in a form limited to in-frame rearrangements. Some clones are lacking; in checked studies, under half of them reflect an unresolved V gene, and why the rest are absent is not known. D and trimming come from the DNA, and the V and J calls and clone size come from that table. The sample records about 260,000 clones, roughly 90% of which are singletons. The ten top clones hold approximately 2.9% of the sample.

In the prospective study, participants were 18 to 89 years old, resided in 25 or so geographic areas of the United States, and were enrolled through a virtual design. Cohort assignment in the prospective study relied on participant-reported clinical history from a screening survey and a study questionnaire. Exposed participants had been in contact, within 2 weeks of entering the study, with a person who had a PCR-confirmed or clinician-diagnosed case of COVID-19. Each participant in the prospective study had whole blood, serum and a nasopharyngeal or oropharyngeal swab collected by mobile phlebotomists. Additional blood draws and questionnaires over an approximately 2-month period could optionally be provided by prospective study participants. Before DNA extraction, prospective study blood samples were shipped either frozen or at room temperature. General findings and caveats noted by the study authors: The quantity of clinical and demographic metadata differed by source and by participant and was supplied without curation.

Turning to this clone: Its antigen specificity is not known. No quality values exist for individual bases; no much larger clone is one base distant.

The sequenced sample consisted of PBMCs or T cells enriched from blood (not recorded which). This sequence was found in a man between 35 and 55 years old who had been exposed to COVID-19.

The CDR3 here reads CASSVGTGFGYTF. The DNA reads as follows: TGTGCCAGCAGCGTCGGGACAGGGTTTGGCTACACCTTC. The chain links TRBV7-6 with TRBJ1-2; TRBD1 agrees with 9 junctional bases. The germline V gene gives CDR1 as SGHVS and CDR2 as FNYEAQ. Compared with germline, V lacks 5 bases and J lacks 7 bases; bases without a gene match: 5. The CDR3 starts with the cysteine, ends with the phenylalanine, and has 13 residues. The kept DNA is CDR3 alone, 39 bases in frame from the first base. Here the CDR3 is joined to the reference TRBV7-6 and TRBJ1-2 genes, and the full variable domain is: GAGVSQSPRYKVTKRGQDVALRCDPISGHVSLYWYRQALGQGPEFLTYFNYEAQQDKSGLPNDRFSAERPEGSISTLTIQRTEQRDSAMYRCASSVGTGFGYTFGSGTRLTVV.